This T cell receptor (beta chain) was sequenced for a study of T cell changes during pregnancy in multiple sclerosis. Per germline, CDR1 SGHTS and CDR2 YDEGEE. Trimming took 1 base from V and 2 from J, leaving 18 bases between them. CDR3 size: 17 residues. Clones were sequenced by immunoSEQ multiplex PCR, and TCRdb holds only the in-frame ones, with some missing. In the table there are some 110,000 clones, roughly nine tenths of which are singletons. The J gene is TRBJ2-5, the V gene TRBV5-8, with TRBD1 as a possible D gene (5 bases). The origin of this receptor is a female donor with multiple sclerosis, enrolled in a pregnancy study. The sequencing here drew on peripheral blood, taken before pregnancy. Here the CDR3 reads CASSLNRRSGLQETQYF. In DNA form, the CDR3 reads TGTGCCAGCAGCTTGAACCGGCGGTCAGGGTTACAAGAGACCCAGTACTTC.